A selection of T cell receptor beta chains follows, all from one sample in a study of read filtering for tumor transcriptome and immune sequencing. TCRdb reprocessed the reads via MiXCR and lists one record per CDR3 protein. The data contain some 46,000 distinct CDR3 sequences, less than 20% of them singletons. The sample consisted of a population of CD138-negative cells sorted from bone marrow. The receptors shown here come from a donor over 35 with multiple myeloma. Both conserved end residues are part of each CDR3. D genes are given only for firm matches. For some rows the clone size is stated as once, few or many, or as a class when expanded; others skip it.

size: -; D: -; J: TRBJ2-1; V: TRBV11-2; CDR3: CASSLGWGNEQFF; DNA: TGTGCCAGCAGCTTAGGATGGGGGAATGAGCAGTTCTTC
size: many; D: -; J: TRBJ2-2; V: TRBV12-3/TRBV12-4; CDR3: CASSLPGELFF; DNA: TGTGCCAGCAGTTTGCCAGGGGAGCTGTTTTTT
size: -; D: -; J: TRBJ1-2; V: TRBV2; CDR3: CASSPELNYGYTF; DNA: TGTGCCAGCAGTCCGGAGTTAAACTATGGCTACACCTTC
size: many; D: TRBD2; J: TRBJ2-1; V: TRBV5-1; CDR3: CASSLSPSGSHNEQFF; DNA: TGCGCCAGCAGCTTGTCTCCTAGCGGGAGCCACAATGAGCAGTTCTTC
size: -; D: -; J: TRBJ1-2; V: TRBV20-1; CDR3: CSARVPDSFGYTF; DNA: TGCAGTGCTAGAGTCCCGGATTCCTTTGGCTACACCTTC
size: many; D: -; J: TRBJ2-1; V: TRBV20-1; CDR3: CSAIPPPSSYNEQFF; DNA: TGCAGTGCCATTCCCCCTCCTAGCTCCTACAATGAGCAGTTCTTC
size: many; D: TRBD1; J: TRBJ1-2; V: TRBV19; CDR3: CASSIPTGAMRYTF; DNA: TGTGCCAGTAGTATCCCGACAGGGGCTATGCGGTACACCTTC
size: many; D: -; J: TRBJ1-1; V: TRBV11-3; CDR3: CASRFPGADEAFF; DNA: TGTGCCAGCAGATTCCCCGGGGCTGATGAAGCTTTCTTT
size: -; D: TRBD1; J: TRBJ2-1; V: TRBV10-3; CDR3: CAISPGTGVSEQFF; DNA: TGTGCCATCAGCCCCGGGACAGGGGTTTCTGAGCAGTTCTTC
size: -; D: -; J: TRBJ2-7; V: TRBV7-6; CDR3: CASSLAGKVSYEQYF; DNA: TGTGCCAGCAGCTTAGCCGGGAAAGTATCCTACGAGCAGTACTTC
size: many; D: TRBD1; J: TRBJ2-7; V: TRBV29-1; CDR3: CSVYRTGALEQYF; DNA: TGCAGCGTTTATCGGACAGGGGCCCTCGAGCAGTACTTC
size: few; D: -; J: TRBJ2-7; V: TRBV5-1; CDR3: CASRPSDASYEQYF; DNA: TGCGCCAGCAGACCCAGCGACGCTTCCTACGAGCAGTACTTC
size: -; D: TRBD1; J: TRBJ2-3; V: TRBV23-1; CDR3: CASKLKKQGTAGDTQYF; DNA: TGCGCCAGCAAACTGAAAAAACAGGGGACCGCGGGAGATACGCAGTATTTT
size: -; D: TRBD2; J: TRBJ2-1; V: TRBV14; CDR3: CASSQETSGGWGYDEQFF; DNA: TGTGCCAGCAGCCAGGAGACTAGCGGGGGATGGGGTTACGATGAGCAGTTCTTC
size: once; D: TRBD2; J: TRBJ2-1; V: TRBV3-1; CDR3: CASSARLAGENNGQFF; DNA: TGTGCCAGCAGCGCTCGACTAGCGGGAGAGAACAATGGGCAGTTCTTC
size: -; D: -; J: TRBJ2-1; V: TRBV20-1; CDR3: CSASSTGTKNEQFF; DNA: TGCAGTGCTTCCAGTACAGGGACGAAGAATGAGCAGTTCTTC
size: many; D: TRBD1; J: TRBJ2-5; V: TRBV29-1; CDR3: CSVCRDRAQETQYF; DNA: TGCAGCGTCTGCCGGGACAGGGCACAAGAGACCCAGTACTTC
size: medium-sized; D: -; J: TRBJ2-1; V: TRBV5-4; CDR3: CASSLGGSSYNEQFF; DNA: TGTGCCAGCAGCTTGGGGGGGAGCTCCTACAATGAGCAGTTCTTC
size: -; D: TRBD2; J: TRBJ2-5; V: TRBV2; CDR3: CASSPLGGGVETQYF; DNA: TGTGCCAGCAGTCCCCTGGGGGGAGGGGTAGAGACCCAGTACTTC
size: -; D: -; J: TRBJ2-7; V: TRBV5-1; CDR3: CASSSGRGTYEQYF; DNA: TGCGCCAGCAGCTCGGGTAGGGGAACCTACGAGCAGTACTTC
size: many; D: -; J: TRBJ2-3; V: TRBV20-1; CDR3: CSARDIGSFPDTQYF; DNA: TGCAGTGCTAGGGACATAGGGTCTTTCCCAGATACGCAGTATTTT
size: many; D: TRBD1; J: TRBJ2-7; V: TRBV5-1; CDR3: CASSLIPGQGTYEQYF; DNA: TGCGCCAGCAGCTTGATCCCGGGACAGGGAACCTACGAGCAGTACTTC
size: -; D: TRBD2; J: TRBJ2-7; V: TRBV29-1; CDR3: CSARGGDLYEQYF; DNA: TGCAGCGCAAGGGGAGGGGACCTCTACGAGCAGTACTTC
size: -; D: -; J: TRBJ2-3; V: TRBV12-3/TRBV12-4; CDR3: CASTRVRDTQYF; DNA: TGTGCCAGCACCCGCGTCCGGGATACGCAGTATTTT
size: many; D: -; J: TRBJ2-4; V: TRBV7-2; CDR3: CASTYGWRSKNIQYF; DNA: TGTGCCAGCACCTATGGGTGGCGGAGCAAAAACATTCAGTACTTC
size: many; D: -; J: TRBJ1-1; V: TRBV2; CDR3: CASSPAGWTEAFF; DNA: TGTGCCAGCTCCCCAGCGGGTTGGACTGAAGCTTTCTTT
size: many; D: -; J: TRBJ2-3; V: TRBV7-3; CDR3: CASSLPGGGTDTQYF; DNA: TGTGCCAGCAGCCTGCCCGGTGGGGGCACAGATACGCAGTATTTT
size: -; D: -; J: TRBJ1-2; V: TRBV13; CDR3: CASSLGQANYGYTF; DNA: TGTGCCAGCAGCTTAGGCCAGGCCAACTATGGCTACACCTTC